One sample yielded the 28 T cell receptor beta chains listed below, sequenced in a study of cytomegalovirus exposure and HLA in healthy donors (dated by TCRdb to the late 2010s). Library creation used the immunoSEQ multiplex PCR assay. For the multiplex PCR, a mixture combining 60 forward primers for TCR Vbeta segments and 13 reverse primers for TCR Jbeta segments was used. In its TCRdb copy, this immuneACCESS table keeps in-frame sequences only and misses some clones. Where compared with another copy, unresolved V genes explain less than half of these, and the others have no known cause. Counted in this sample were more than 95,000 clones; about four fifths of them appeared once. Under 1.5% of the sample rests with the top ten. Sequenced material: PBMCs. The receptor set was obtained from a man aged 35 to 55 in good health and CMV-seronegative.

The V call is TRBV28, the J call TRBJ2-4, with D perhaps matching TRBD2 (5 bases). This CDR3 has 15 residues. V was shortened by 2 bases and J by 1 base, with 9 bases between the two germline ends. Per the germline V gene, CDR1 is MDHEN and CDR2 is SYDVKM. The CDR3 loop reads CASSLIRGAKNIQYF. The DNA of the CDR3 is TGTGCCAGCAGTTTAATCCGGGGTGCCAAAAACATTCAGTACTTC.

This chain joins TRBV2 and TRBJ1-6; no clear D gene. Per the germline V gene, CDR1 is SNHLY and CDR2 is FYNNEI. This CDR3 is 16 amino acids long. V was clipped by 4 bases and J by 0 bases, with 10 bases between them. In DNA, the CDR3 is TGTGCCAGCAGTGGACGGGAGAGCTCCTATAATTCACCCCTCCACTTT. As protein: CASSGRESSYNSPLHF.

The chain couples TRBV10-1 to TRBJ2-7; 7 bases fit TRBD1. The V gene's germline CDR1 is WNHNN and CDR2 SYGVQD (reference sequence). After removal of 4 bases from V and 3 bases from J, the junction contained 3 bases not matched to a gene. The CDR3 totals 13 residues. The CDR3 sequence: CASSGRDSYEQYF. In DNA, the CDR3 is TGCGCCAGCAGTGGTCGGGACAGCTACGAGCAGTACTTC.

This clone has just one count. The chain recombines TRBV11-3 with TRBJ1-1, with D perhaps TRBD1 (5 bases). This CDR3 spans 16 amino acids. Germline CDR1 is SGHNT and CDR2 is YENEEA. Between the trimmed V and J ends, which lost 5 bases and 0 bases, there was a span of 16 bases. CDR3 amino acids: CASSPGEGTMNTEAFF. The CDR3 nucleotides are TGTGCCAGCAGCCCGGGGGAGGGGACTATGAACACTGAAGCTTTCTTT. The full variable domain, completed using reference TRBV11-3 and TRBJ1-1, is EAGVVQSPRYKIIEKKQPVAFWCNPISGHNTLYWYLQNLGQGPELLIRYENEEAVDDSQLPKDRFSAERLKGVDSTLKIQPAELGDSAVYLCASSPGEGTMNTEAFFGQGTRLTVV.

This clone was counted once. The chain is built from TRBV9 and TRBJ1-1; a weak D match, TRBD1 (5 bases). V was cut by 0 bases and J by 3 bases, with 21 bases left in between. The CDR3 runs 18 residues. The germline V gene has CDR1 SGDLS and CDR2 YYNGEE. The CDR3 loop is CASSVGSRGGREDTEAFF. Here the CDR3 DNA reads TGTGCCAGCAGCGTAGGATCCCGGGGCGGCAGGGAGGACACTGAAGCTTTCTTT.

The gene calls are TRBV5-1 and TRBJ1-6, with 8 bases identical to TRBD1. Germline CDR1 SGHRS, CDR2 YFSETQ. The CDR3 spans 16 residues. The V and J ends lost 4 bases and 1 base, in that order; junction bases with no gene match: 4. CDR3 residues: CASSGDRLSYNSPLHF. CDR3 nucleotides: TGCGCCAGCAGCGGGGACAGGCTATCCTATAATTCACCCCTCCACTTT.

This clone turned up a few times. The gene calls are TRBV18 and TRBJ2-6; tentatively, D is TRBD1 (6 bases). This CDR3 region has 15 residues. The germline V and J ends were trimmed by 8 bases and 2 bases, with 13 bases remaining between them. CDR1 and CDR2 from the germline V gene are KGHSH and LQKENI. The CDR3 reads CASATGLTGANVLTF. For the CDR3, the DNA is TGTGCCAGCGCGACAGGTCTGACTGGGGCCAACGTCCTGACTTTC.

This chain connects TRBV10-1 to TRBJ2-7; D is perhaps TRBD1 (5 bases). This CDR3 is built from 16 residues. Trimming shortened V by 0 bases and J by 3 bases, and 15 bases separated the two germline ends. Germline assignment: CDR1 WNHNN and CDR2 SYGVQD (reference sequence). The CDR3 region is CASSESAGAGDYEQYF. The CDR3 DNA follows: TGCGCCAGCAGTGAGTCAGCTGGGGCCGGAGACTACGAGCAGTACTTC.

The chain has TRBV20-1 and TRBJ1-1, with D hard to call. The CDR3 extends over 11 amino acids. V was pared by 3 bases and J by 5 bases, with 7 bases between. CDR1 is DFQATT, CDR2 SNEGSKA, per germline (reference sequence). The CDR3 DNA is TGCAGTGCTAGTATTGTTACTGAAGCTTTCTTT. Translated, it gives CSASIVTEAFF.

The V and J genes are TRBV5-1 and TRBJ1-2; 10 bases line up with TRBD1. The V and J ends lost 4 bases and 4 bases, in that order; junction bases with no gene match: 4. Germline V gives CDR1 SGHRS, CDR2 YFSETQ. This CDR3 spans 14 amino acids. The CDR3: CASSRTGGSYGYTF. CDR3 DNA: TGCGCCAGCAGCAGGACAGGGGGGAGCTATGGCTACACCTTC.

J is TRBJ2-5 and V is TRBV9; D unclear. In germline, CDR1 is SGDLS, CDR2 YYNGEE. Trimming took 4 bases from V and 2 from J, leaving 12 bases between them. The CDR3 covers 14 residues. CDR3 amino acids: CASSYNDLQETQYF. The DNA of the CDR3 is TGTGCCAGCAGCTATAACGACTTACAAGAGACCCAGTACTTC.

In its sample, this clone was seen a few times. Other DNA sequences in the sample encode the same CDR3. CDR3 bases: TGTGCCAGTAGAGAGGGCACTGAAGCTTTCTTT. Its protein is CASREGTEAFF. The V and J genes are TRBV19 and TRBJ1-1; D gene ambiguous. CDR1 is LNHDA and CDR2 is SQIVND in the germline V gene (reference sequence). The CDR3 has 11 amino acids. Trimming took 6 bases from V and 4 from J, leaving 6 bases between them.

The chain recombines TRBV27 with TRBJ2-3; D call uncertain. This CDR3 contains 11 residues. Trimming stripped 4 bases from V and 3 bases from J, with 2 bases between. Per the germline V gene, CDR1 is MNHEY and CDR2 is SMNVEV (reference sequence). CDR3 in amino acids: CASSSTDTQYF. The CDR3 DNA is TGTGCCAGCAGTTCTACAGATACGCAGTATTTT.

V usage is TRBV5-1 and J usage is TRBJ2-5; TRBD1 matches 7 bases. The DNA end lines up better with TRBJ2-7; the J call may be wrong. Per germline, CDR1 SGHRS and CDR2 YFSETQ. This CDR3 region has 14 residues. CDR3 in amino acids: CASSKTGSSYEQYF. The CDR3 nucleotides are TGCGCCAGCAGCAAGACAGGGAGCTCCTACGAGCAGTACTTC.

The chain is built from TRBV4-3 and TRBJ2-7, with D possibly matching TRBD2 (6 bases). The V end was cut by 4 bases, the J end by 3 bases, with 16 bases between. Germline CDR1 and CDR2: LGHNA and YSLEER. The CDR3 is 15 residues long. CDR3 residues: CASSRNRDFNYEQYF. The CDR3 nucleotides are TGCGCCAGCAGCCGGAACCGGGACTTTAACTACGAGCAGTACTTC.

This clone was seen once. This chain joins TRBV4-2 and TRBJ2-7; D remains unclear. V lost 0 bases to trimming and J lost 6 bases, with 6 bases between them. Germline CDR1 is LGHNA and CDR2 is YNFKEQ. The CDR3 contains 12 residues. The CDR3 coding sequence is TGTGCCAGCAGCCAAGACGAAGCCGAGCAGTACTTC. The encoded protein is CASSQDEAEQYF.

The J gene is TRBJ1-2, the V gene TRBV5-1, with D possibly TRBD1 on 5 matching bases. This CDR3 is 14 amino acids long. CDR1 is SGHRS, CDR2 YFSETQ, per germline. V was pared by 0 bases and J by 6 bases, with 12 bases between. The CDR3: CASSLAGREDGYTF. The CDR3 nucleotides read TGCGCCAGCAGCTTGGCGGGCAGGGAAGATGGCTACACCTTC. The entire variable domain, with the rest obtained from reference TRBV5-1 and TRBJ1-2, is as follows: KAGVTQTPRYLIKTRGQQVTLSCSPISGHRSVSWYQQTPGQGLQFLFEYFSETQRNKGNFPGRFSGRQFSNSRSEMNVSTLELGDSALYLCASSLAGREDGYTFGSGTRLTVV.

The CDR3 sequence: CASSAGLAGGETQYF. The CDR3 coding sequence is TGTGCCAGCAGCGCGGGACTAGCGGGAGGGGAGACCCAGTACTTC. The V call is TRBV9, the J call TRBJ2-5, with 16 bases lining up with TRBD2. CDR1 is SGDLS and CDR2 is YYNGEE in the germline V gene. V trimming: 3 bases; J trimming: 5 bases; junction bases outside the gene matches: 1. CDR3 length: 15 residues.

The gene calls are TRBV4-1 and TRBJ2-2, with a tentative D call TRBD2 (6 bases). CDR1 MGHRA and CDR2 YSYEKL come from the germline V gene. With 2 bases removed from V and 6 bases from J, the gap between germline ends came to 16 bases. The length of the CDR3 is 16 residues. CDR3 amino acids: CASSQPTSQNSGELFF. As DNA, the CDR3 is TGCGCCAGCAGCCAACCAACTAGCCAGAATTCCGGGGAGCTGTTTTTT.

The chain uses TRBV4-3 and TRBJ1-6; D might be TRBD1 (6 bases). Germline values: CDR1 LGHNA, CDR2 YSLEER. There are 17 residues in the CDR3. Trimming shortened V by 2 bases and J by 4 bases, and 15 bases separated the two germline ends. CDR3 residues: CASSQNTGTSYNSPLHF. CDR3 sequence (DNA): TGCGCCAGCAGCCAAAATACAGGGACGTCGTATAATTCACCCCTCCACTTT.

The chain uses TRBV29-1 and TRBJ2-4; a possible D gene is TRBD2 (7 bases). V was cut by 0 bases and J by 1 base, with 13 bases left in between. The germline CDR1 and CDR2 sequences are SQVTM and ANQGSEA. The CDR3 totals 16 residues. This chain's CDR3 is CSVEESGGLAKNIQYF. The CDR3 bases are TGCAGCGTTGAAGAGTCGGGGGGCCTTGCCAAAAACATTCAGTACTTC.

The chain combines TRBV2 with TRBJ2-5; D is unresolved. CDR3 length equals 11 residues. Germline loops: CDR1 SNHLY, CDR2 FYNNEI. Trimming pared 5 bases from V and 5 bases from J, leaving 6 bases between. The CDR3 sequence is CASSPEETQYF. DNA for the CDR3: TGTGCCAGCAGTCCGGAGGAGACCCAGTACTTC.

Points on this clone: Other DNA sequences of this sample code for an identical CDR3. The chain employs TRBV6-5 and TRBJ2-5, with 14 bases aligning to TRBD2. The end of the DNA aligns better with TRBJ2-7, so the J call may be wrong. Per germline, CDR1 MNHEY and CDR2 SVGAGI. This CDR3 has 15 amino acids. CDR3 sequence reads: CASSYGTSGSYEQYF. The CDR3 nucleotides read TGTGCCAGCAGTTACGGGACTAGCGGGAGTTACGAGCAGTACTTC.

This chain connects TRBV7-9 to TRBJ1-5; D call uncertain. The CDR3 length is 12 residues. Germline CDR1 SEHNR, CDR2 FQNEAQ (reference sequence). V shed 5 bases and J shed 3 bases, with 5 bases lying between them. The CDR3 here is CASSRDNQPQHF. CDR3 in DNA: TGTGCCAGCAGCAGAGACAATCAGCCCCAGCATTTT. The full variable domain, completed using reference TRBV7-9 and TRBJ1-5, is DTGVSQNPRHKITKRGQNVTFRCDPISEHNRLYWYRQTLGQGPEFLTYFQNEAQLEKSRLLSDRFSAERPKGSFSTLEIQRTEQGDSAMYLCASSRDNQPQHFGDGTRLSIL.

The rearrangement joins TRBV10-1 to TRBJ1-1; the match to TRBD1 covers 7 bases. CDR3 size: 15 residues. Germline V gives CDR1 WNHNN, CDR2 SYGVQD (reference sequence). The V gene end was trimmed by 5 bases and the J gene end by 5 bases; junction bases not matched to a gene: 11. CDR3 region: CASSTQHRGGTEAFF. The CDR3 nucleotides are TGCGCCAGCAGTACCCAGCACAGGGGTGGGACTGAAGCTTTCTTT.

The chain uses TRBV29-1 and TRBJ1-1; no definite D call. Looked up from germline, CDR1 is SQVTM and CDR2 is ANQGSEA. The CDR3 sequence is 13 residues long. Between the trimmed V and J ends, which lost 0 bases and 3 bases, there was a span of 8 bases. The CDR3 region is CSVEDPGYTEAFF. The CDR3 DNA follows: TGCAGCGTTGAAGATCCGGGATACACTGAAGCTTTCTTT.

This clone was detected only a few times. V gene TRBV19 combines with J gene TRBJ2-5, with 10 bases that match TRBD2. The germline CDR1 and CDR2 sequences are LNHDA and SQIVND (reference sequence). V shed 3 bases and J 2 bases; nucleotides not matched to a gene: 6. The CDR3 length is 16 residues. The CDR3 reads CASSMRLAGVQETQYF. The CDR3 coding sequence is TGTGCCAGTAGTATGCGACTAGCGGGCGTTCAAGAGACCCAGTACTTC.

The V gene is TRBV7-3, the J gene TRBJ2-7, with 8 bases matching TRBD2. The CDR3 length is 14 residues. The V segment lost 1 base and the J segment 5 bases; nucleotides outside the gene matches: 4. Germline V lookup: CDR1 SGHTA, CDR2 FQGTGA. The CDR3 nucleotides are TGTGCCAGCAGCTTAAACCCAGCGGGGGACGAGCAGTACTTC. This encodes CASSLNPAGDEQYF.